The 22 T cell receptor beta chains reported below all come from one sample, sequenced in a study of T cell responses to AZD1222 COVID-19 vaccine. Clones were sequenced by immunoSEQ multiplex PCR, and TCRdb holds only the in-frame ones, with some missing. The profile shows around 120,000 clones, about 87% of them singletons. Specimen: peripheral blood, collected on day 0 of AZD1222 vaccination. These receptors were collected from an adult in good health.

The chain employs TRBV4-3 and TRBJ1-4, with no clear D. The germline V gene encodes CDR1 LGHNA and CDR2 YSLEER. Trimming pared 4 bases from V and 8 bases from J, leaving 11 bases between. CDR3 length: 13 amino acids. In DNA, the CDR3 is TGCGCCAGCAGCCCAGAGCAGAGAGAAAAACTGTTTTTT. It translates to CASSPEQREKLFF.

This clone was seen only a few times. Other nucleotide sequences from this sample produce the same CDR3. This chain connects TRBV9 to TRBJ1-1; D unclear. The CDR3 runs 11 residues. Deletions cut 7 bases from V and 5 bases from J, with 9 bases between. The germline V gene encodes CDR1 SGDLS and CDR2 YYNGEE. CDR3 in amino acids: CASGNGTEAFF. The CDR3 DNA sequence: TGTGCCAGCGGAAATGGGACTGAAGCTTTCTTT. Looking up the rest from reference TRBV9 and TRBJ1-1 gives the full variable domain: DSGVTQTPKHLITATGQRVTLRCSPRSGDLSVYWYQQSLDQGLQFLIQYYNGEERAKGNILERFSAQQFPDLHSELNLSSLELGDSALYFCASGNGTEAFFGQGTRLTVV.

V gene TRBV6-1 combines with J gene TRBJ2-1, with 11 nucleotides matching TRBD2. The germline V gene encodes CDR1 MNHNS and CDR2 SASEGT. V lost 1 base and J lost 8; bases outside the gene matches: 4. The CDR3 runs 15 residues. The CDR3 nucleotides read TGTGCCAGCAGTGAAGAAGTAGCGGGGGGGCATGAGCAGTTCTTC. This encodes CASSEEVAGGHEQFF.

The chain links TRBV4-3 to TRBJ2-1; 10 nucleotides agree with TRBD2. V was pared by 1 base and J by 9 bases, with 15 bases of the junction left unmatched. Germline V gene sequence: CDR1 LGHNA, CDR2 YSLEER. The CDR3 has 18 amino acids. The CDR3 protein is CASSQAGQSGGALFEQFF. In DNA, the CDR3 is TGCGCCAGCAGCCAAGCAGGCCAAAGCGGGGGGGCACTTTTTGAGCAGTTCTTC.

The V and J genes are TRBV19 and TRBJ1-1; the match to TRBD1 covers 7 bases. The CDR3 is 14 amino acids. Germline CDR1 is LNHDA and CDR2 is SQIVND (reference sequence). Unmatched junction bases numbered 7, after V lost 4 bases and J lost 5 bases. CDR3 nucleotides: TGTGCCAGTAGTACCACAGGGGTAGGGACTGAAGCTTTCTTT. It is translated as CASSTTGVGTEAFF. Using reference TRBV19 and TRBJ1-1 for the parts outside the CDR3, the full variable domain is DGGITQSPKYLFRKEGQNVTLSCEQNLNHDAMYWYRQDPGQGLRLIYYSQIVNDFQKGDIAEGYSVSREKKESFPLTVTSAQKNPTAFYLCASSTTGVGTEAFFGQGTRLTVV.

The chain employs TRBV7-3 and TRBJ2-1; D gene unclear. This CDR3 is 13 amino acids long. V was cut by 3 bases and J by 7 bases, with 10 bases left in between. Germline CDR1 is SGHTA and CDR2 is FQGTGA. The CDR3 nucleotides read TGTGCCAGCAGCTTCTCCTATGGGAATGAGCAGTTCTTC. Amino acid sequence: CASSFSYGNEQFF.

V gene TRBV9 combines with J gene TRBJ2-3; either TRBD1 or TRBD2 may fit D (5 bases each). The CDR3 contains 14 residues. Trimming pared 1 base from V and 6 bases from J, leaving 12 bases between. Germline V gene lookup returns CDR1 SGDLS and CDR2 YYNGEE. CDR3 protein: CASSVRSGLDTQYF. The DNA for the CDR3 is TGTGCCAGCAGCGTACGATCGGGGCTGGATACGCAGTATTTT.

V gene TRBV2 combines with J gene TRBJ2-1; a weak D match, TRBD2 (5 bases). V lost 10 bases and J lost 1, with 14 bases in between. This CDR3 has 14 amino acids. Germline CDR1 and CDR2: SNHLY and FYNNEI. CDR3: CATGGSLSYNEQFF. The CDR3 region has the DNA TGTGCCACCGGCGGGTCCTTATCCTACAATGAGCAGTTCTTC.

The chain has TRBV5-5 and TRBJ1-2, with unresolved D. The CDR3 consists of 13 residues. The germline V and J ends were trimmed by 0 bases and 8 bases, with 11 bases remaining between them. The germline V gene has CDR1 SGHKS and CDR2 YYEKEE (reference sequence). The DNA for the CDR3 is TGTGCCAGCAGCTTGGGCGGATTGGGGGGCTACACCTTC. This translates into CASSLGGLGGYTF.

As DNA, the CDR3 is TGTGCCATCAGTTCGTCTCCGGGGGGCCCCAATGAAAAACTGTTTTTT. It yields the protein CAISSSPGGPNEKLFF. The chain uses TRBV10-3 and TRBJ1-4; the D gene is possibly TRBD1 (6 bases). Germline loops: CDR1 ENHRY, CDR2 SYGVKD. The CDR3 is 16 residues long. V was shortened by 5 bases and J by 5 bases, with 18 bases between the two germline ends.

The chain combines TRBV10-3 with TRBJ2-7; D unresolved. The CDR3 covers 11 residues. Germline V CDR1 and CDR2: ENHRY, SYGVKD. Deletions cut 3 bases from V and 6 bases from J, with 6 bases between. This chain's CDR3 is CAISEGREQYF. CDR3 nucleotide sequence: TGTGCCATCAGTGAAGGGCGCGAGCAGTACTTC.

The CDR3 protein is CASSYSGDEAFF. Written as DNA, the CDR3 is TGTGCCAGCAGTTACTCAGGGGATGAAGCTTTCTTT. The chain combines TRBV12-3 or TRBV12-4 with TRBJ1-1, with a weak D call TRBD1 (6 bases). V lost 4 bases and J 7 bases, leaving 10 bases between the germline ends. The CDR3 length is 12 residues.

The CDR3 sequence: CASSYLGTSRDTQYF. CDR3 coding DNA: TGTGCCAGCAGTTACCTCGGGACTAGCCGGGATACGCAGTATTTT. J is TRBJ2-3 and V is TRBV6-2 or TRBV6-3, with 9 bases identical to TRBD2. The V and J ends lost 2 bases and 6 bases, in that order; junction bases with no gene match: 6. The CDR3 is 15 amino acids. Per germline, CDR1 MNHEY and CDR2 SVGEGT.

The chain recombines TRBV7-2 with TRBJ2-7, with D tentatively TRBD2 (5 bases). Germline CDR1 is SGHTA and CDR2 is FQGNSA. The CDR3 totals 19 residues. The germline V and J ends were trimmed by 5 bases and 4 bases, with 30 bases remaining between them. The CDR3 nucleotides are TGTGCCAGCAGCCCATTAAACCCGGGAAGCCTACGGAGACTTTACGAGCAGTACTTC. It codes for CASSPLNPGSLRRLYEQYF.

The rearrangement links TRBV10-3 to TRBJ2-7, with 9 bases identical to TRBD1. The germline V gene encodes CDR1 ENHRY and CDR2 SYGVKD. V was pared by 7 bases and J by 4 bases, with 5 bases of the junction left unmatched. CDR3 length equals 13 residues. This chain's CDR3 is CAITTGQGYEQYF. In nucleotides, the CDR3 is TGTGCCATCACTACGGGACAGGGATACGAGCAGTACTTC.

The CDR3 sequence is CASSQEGWATQYF. For the CDR3, the DNA is TGCGCCAGCAGCCAGGAGGGATGGGCTACGCAGTATTTT. The chain carries TRBV4-3 and TRBJ2-3; possibly TRBD2 for D (6 bases). The CDR3 has 13 residues. Germline V lookup: CDR1 LGHNA, CDR2 YSLEER. The V and J ends lost 3 bases and 8 bases respectively, with 12 bases between them.

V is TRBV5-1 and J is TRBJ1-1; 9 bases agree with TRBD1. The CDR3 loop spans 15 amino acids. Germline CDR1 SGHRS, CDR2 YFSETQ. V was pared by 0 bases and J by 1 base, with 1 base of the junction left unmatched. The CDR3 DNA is TGCGCCAGCAGCTTGGGGGACAGGGCGAACACTGAAGCTTTCTTT. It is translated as CASSLGDRANTEAFF.

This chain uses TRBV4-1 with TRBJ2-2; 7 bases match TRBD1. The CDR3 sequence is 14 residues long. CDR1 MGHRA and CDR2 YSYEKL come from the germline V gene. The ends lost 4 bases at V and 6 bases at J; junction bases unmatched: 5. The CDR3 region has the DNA TGCGCCAGCAGCCGAGACAGGGTGGCCGGGGAGCTGTTTTTT. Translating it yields CASSRDRVAGELFF.

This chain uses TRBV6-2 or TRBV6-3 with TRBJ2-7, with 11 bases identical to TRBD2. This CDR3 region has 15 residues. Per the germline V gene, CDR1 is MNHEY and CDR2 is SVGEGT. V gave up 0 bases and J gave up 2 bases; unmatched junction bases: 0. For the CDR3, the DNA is TGTGCCAGCAGTTACTCACTAGCGGGGGCCTACGAGCAGTACTTC. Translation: CASSYSLAGAYEQYF.

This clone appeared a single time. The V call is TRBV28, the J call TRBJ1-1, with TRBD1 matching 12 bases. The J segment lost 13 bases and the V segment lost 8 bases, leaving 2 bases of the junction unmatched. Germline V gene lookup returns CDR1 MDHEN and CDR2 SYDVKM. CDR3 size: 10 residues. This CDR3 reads CASGDRGHFF. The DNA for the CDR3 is TGTGCCAGCGGGGACAGGGGGCATTTCTTT. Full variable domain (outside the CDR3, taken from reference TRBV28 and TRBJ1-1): DVKVTQSSRYLVKRTGEKVFLECVQDMDHENMFWYRQDPGLGLRLIYFSYDVKMKEKGDIPEGYSVSREKKERFSLILESASTNQTSMYLCASGDRGHFFGQGTRLTVV.

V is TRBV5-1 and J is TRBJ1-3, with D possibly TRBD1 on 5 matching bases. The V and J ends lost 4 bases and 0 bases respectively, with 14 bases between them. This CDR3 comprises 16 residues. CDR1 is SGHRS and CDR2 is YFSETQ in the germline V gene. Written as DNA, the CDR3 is TGCGCCAGCAGCAGCGGGACGTCCAGCTCTGGAAACACCATATATTTT. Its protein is CASSSGTSSSGNTIYF.

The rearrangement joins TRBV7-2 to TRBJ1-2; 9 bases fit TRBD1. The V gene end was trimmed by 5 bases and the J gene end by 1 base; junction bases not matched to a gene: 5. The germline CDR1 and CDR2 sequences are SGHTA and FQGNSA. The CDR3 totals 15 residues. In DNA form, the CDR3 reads TGTGCCAGCAGCAGGGACAGGGCGCTTAACTATGGCTACACCTTC. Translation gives CASSRDRALNYGYTF.